This T cell receptor beta chain appears in the sequencing data of a study of T cells in Graves' hyperthyroidism and ophthalmopathy. The wider study: Peripheral blood specimens were obtained at initial diagnosis, prior to any treatment.

This CDR3 contains 15 residues. The V gene's germline CDR1 is SNHLY and CDR2 FYNNEI. V lost 5 bases and J lost 0; bases outside the gene matches: 5. There were TCR beta CDR3 regions amplified from RNA transcripts. Carried out on the TCR CDR3, a first-round RT-PCR used the HTBI primer set. TCRdb re-called the multiplex PCR reads with MiXCR, one entry per CDR3 protein. Of roughly 560,000 distinct CDR3 sequences listed, 14% to 15% are singletons. This clonotype was detected many times. The chain is built from TRBV2 and TRBJ2-7, with 9 positions matching TRBD2. Input material: blood. This TCR was sampled from a woman aged 40 to 50 with Graves' ophthalmopathy. The CDR3 DNA reads as TGTGCCAGCAGTAGGACTAGCGTCTCCTCCTACGAGCAGTACTTC. Amino acid sequence: CASSRTSVSSYEQYF. Variable domain in full (rest from reference TRBV2 and TRBJ2-7): EPEVTQTPSHQVTQMGQEVILRCVPISNHLYFYWYRQILGQKVEFLVSFYNNEISEKSEIFDDQFSVERPDGSNFTLKIRSTKLEDSAMYFCASSRTSVSSYEQYFGPGTRLTVT.